The rows below give T cell receptor beta chains drawn from one sample of a study of blood T cell repertoires in COVID-19. The protocol was immunoSEQ multiplex PCR, while the TCRdb copy is restricted to in-frame clones and leaves out a portion. Among roughly 190,000 clones, approximately 85% were seen once, and the ten largest hold roughly 10%. The sample was PBMCs or T cells enriched from blood (not recorded which). The source is a man in his forties who had recovered from COVID-19. The CDR3 runs from the conserved cysteine through the conserved F or W. The order of the fields is J gene, D gene, clone size, V gene, CDR3 DNA, CDR3 protein. A D gene is named only where the DNA matches it firmly. Only some rows state a clone size, as once, few, many or a class for expanded clones.

>TRBJ2-5|-|-|TRBV7-9
TGTGCCAGCAGCCCGGGACTCAAAAGGATGGAGACCCAGTACTTC
CASSPGLKRMETQYF
>TRBJ2-1|TRBD2|-|TRBV4-2
TGTGCCAGCAGCCAAGTGTTCGAGGGGACTAGCGGGAGTCGGTCCTACAATGAGCAGTTCTTC
CASSQVFEGTSGSRSYNEQFF
>TRBJ1-2|-|few|TRBV19
TGTGCCAGTAGCCGGGACAACAATAACTATGGCTACACCTTC
CASSRDNNNYGYTF
>TRBJ2-3|-|-|TRBV7-2
TGTGCCAGCAGCTTCCGAACAGCGGGTAGCGATACGCAGTATTTT
CASSFRTAGSDTQYF
>TRBJ1-2|TRBD1|-|TRBV6-2/TRBV6-3
TGTGCCAGCAGTCGGACAGGGTTATATGGCTACACCTTC
CASSRTGLYGYTF
>TRBJ2-2|TRBD1|-|TRBV2
TGTGCCAGCAGTGGACAGGGGTTGGGCACCGGGGAGCTGTTTTTT
CASSGQGLGTGELFF
>TRBJ2-1|TRBD2|-|TRBV27
TGTGCCAGCGTGGGACTAGCGGGAGGCCGCAATGAGCAGTTCTTC
CASVGLAGGRNEQFF
>TRBJ2-2|-|few|TRBV9
TGTGCCAGCAGCGTAGACGGAGCCACCGGGGAGCTGTTTTTT
CASSVDGATGELFF
>TRBJ2-5|TRBD2|-|TRBV27
TGTGCCAGCAGTTTCTGGAGCGGGAGGGCCCCCCAGTACTTC
CASSFWSGRAPQYF
>TRBJ1-4|-|few|TRBV13
TGTGCCAGCAGCTTAGGCCCGATCGGGGCTAATGAAAAACTGTTTTTT
CASSLGPIGANEKLFF
>TRBJ1-4|-|-|TRBV7-2
TGTGCCAGCAGCCTATCGACAGGTCCCTATGAAAAACTGTTTTTT
CASSLSTGPYEKLFF
>TRBJ2-7|-|few|TRBV10-1
TGCGCCAGCAGTGCAGGGGCCGACTACGAGCAGTACTTC
CASSAGADYEQYF
>TRBJ2-7|TRBD1|-|TRBV11-2
TGTGCCAGCAGCTTTTTAGCCGCCGGGACAGGGTTCTCCTACGAGCAGTACTTC
CASSFLAAGTGFSYEQYF
>TRBJ2-1|TRBD2|-|TRBV11-2
TGTGCCAGCAGCCTTCACCCGGGAGGTGAGCAGTTCTTC
CASSLHPGGEQFF
>TRBJ1-5|-|-|TRBV5-4
TGTGCCAGCAGCTCCTCAGGGGTCGGGCAGCCCCAGCATTTT
CASSSSGVGQPQHF
>TRBJ1-5|TRBD1|-|TRBV3-1/TRBV3-2
TGTGCCAGCAGCTACCGACAGGGTGATAAGACCCAGCATTTT
CASSYRQGDKTQHF
>TRBJ2-1|-|-|TRBV2
TGTGCCAGCAACCAACTAGGAAATGAGCAGTTCTTC
CASNQLGNEQFF
>TRBJ2-7|-|-|TRBV29-1
TGCAGCGTAACTTGGAGCGGGCGGTCCTACGAGCAGTACTTC
CSVTWSGRSYEQYF
>TRBJ2-7|-|-|TRBV18
TGTGCCAGCTCACCAAAGAGCGGCATCCTTACATCCTACGAGCAGTACTTC
CASSPKSGILTSYEQYF
>TRBJ2-5|-|-|TRBV5-4
TGTGCCAGCAGCTTAGGGGTCGAATCAGGGGAGACCCAGTACTTC
CASSLGVESGETQYF
>TRBJ2-2|TRBD1|-|TRBV7-8
TGTGCCAGCAGCCCACAGGGGGCAGGGAACACCGGGGAGCTGTTTTTT
CASSPQGAGNTGELFF
>TRBJ2-3|-|-|TRBV7-9
TGTGCCAGCAGCTTAGGCCTGGGGGGACGCACAGATACGCAGTATTTT
CASSLGLGGRTDTQYF
>TRBJ2-1|-|-|TRBV9
TGTGCCAGCAGCGTTGACAGTTACAATGAGCAGTTCTTC
CASSVDSYNEQFF
>TRBJ2-2|-|-|TRBV11-2
TGTGCCAGCGGCAGGGGAAACACCGGGGAGCTGTTTTTT
CASGRGNTGELFF
>TRBJ2-2|TRBD2|-|TRBV7-2
TGTGCCAGCAGCTCCACGCGGGGGGTGGAAGGGGAGCTGTTTTTT
CASSSTRGVEGELFF
>TRBJ2-5|TRBD2|once|TRBV30
TGTGCCTGGAGTTGGGGTAGCGGGAGACTGCAGACCCAGTACTTC
CAWSWGSGRLQTQYF
>TRBJ1-5|-|-|TRBV30
TGTGCCTGGAGTGCGCATTCGGATCAGCCCCAGCATTTT
CAWSAHSDQPQHF
>TRBJ2-1|TRBD2|-|TRBV9
TGTGCCAGCAGCGCGGGGGGTGGAACCTACAATGAGCAGTTCTTC
CASSAGGGTYNEQFF
>TRBJ2-7|TRBD2|few|TRBV10-3
TGTGCCATCAGGACGGGACTAGAATCCCACGAGCAGTACTTC
CAIRTGLESHEQYF
>TRBJ1-1|TRBD1|-|TRBV6-5
TGTGCCAGCAGTTACGGGACAGGGAGCGAGAACACTGAAGCTTTCTTT
CASSYGTGSENTEAFF
>TRBJ1-4|TRBD1|once|TRBV28
TGTGCCAGCAGTCATACAGGGGGAGGGGAAAAACTGTTTTTT
CASSHTGGGEKLFF